This T cell receptor (beta chain) was observed in a study of T cell responses to AZD1222 COVID-19 vaccine. The repertoire was sequenced with immunoSEQ multiplex PCR; TCRdb's copy has only in-frame clones and lacks some. Among under 200,000 clones listed, 85% to 95% were seen once. Germline V lookup: CDR1 SGHTA, CDR2 FQGNSA. With 4 bases removed from V and 10 bases from J, the gap between germline ends came to 14 bases. The CDR3 extends over 13 amino acids. This specimen was peripheral blood, taken 28 days after the second dose of the MenACWY control vaccine. The J gene is TRBJ1-3, the V gene TRBV7-2; D perhaps matches TRBD1 (6 bases). This sequence was found in an adult who received the MenACWY meningococcal vaccine as a control. The CDR3 region is CASSYQTGGTIYF. In nucleotides, the CDR3 is TGTGCCAGCAGCTATCAGACAGGAGGGACCATATATTTT. Supplemented by reference TRBV7-2 and TRBJ1-3, the full variable domain reads GAGVSQSPSNKVTEKGKDVELRCDPISGHTALYWYRQSLGQGLEFLIYFQGNSAPDKSGLPSDRFSAERTGGSVSTLTIQRTQQEDSAVYLCASSYQTGGTIYFGEGSWLTVV.